One sample yielded the 24 T cell receptor beta chains listed below, sequenced in a study of blood T cell repertoires in COVID-19. TCRdb keeps only in-frame clones here, not all; method: immunoSEQ multiplex PCR. The sample records roughly 250,000 clones, just under 90% being singletons. The material sequenced was PBMCs or T cells enriched from blood (not recorded which). These receptors were collected from a man aged 50-60 years who had been exposed to COVID-19.

The V and J genes are TRBV20-1 and TRBJ2-3; 7 bases map to TRBD1. V shed 3 bases, J shed 0 bases, and the junction held 12 bases outside the gene matches. The CDR3 is 17 amino acids. CDR1 is DFQATT and CDR2 is SNEGSKA in the germline V gene (reference sequence). The CDR3 DNA reads TGCAGTGCTAGTCTTGTTTCGCCGGGACAGAGCACAGATACGCAGTATTTT. Translating gives CSASLVSPGQSTDTQYF.

The rearrangement joins TRBV11-3 to TRBJ1-1; D unresolved. Trimming removed 2 bases at V and 2 bases at J, with 18 bases between. The CDR3 has 17 amino acids. Germline CDR1 reads SGHNT; CDR2 reads YENEEA. CDR3 bases: TGTGCCAGCAGCTTATCAGTTGCGGGCACAATAAACACTGAAGCTTTCTTT. Its protein product is CASSLSVAGTINTEAFF.

This chain links TRBV10-1 with TRBJ1-5; D call uncertain. The CDR3 consists of 13 residues. Germline V gene data show CDR1 as WNHNN and CDR2 as SYGVQD (reference sequence). Trimming cost V 5 bases and J 4 bases, with 9 bases left between them. CDR3 coding DNA: TGCGCCAGCAGTCTCGGGGTGAATCAGCCCCAGCATTTT. It yields the protein CASSLGVNQPQHF.

The chain uses TRBV28 and TRBJ2-2; 9 bases map to TRBD2. The V gene end was trimmed by 2 bases and the J gene end by 5 bases; junction bases not matched to a gene: 6. The CDR3 is 16 residues long. Germline assignment: CDR1 MDHEN and CDR2 SYDVKM. CDR3 sequence: CASSLAGGPVTGELFF. CDR3 coding DNA: TGTGCCAGCAGTTTAGCGGGAGGGCCTGTAACCGGGGAGCTGTTTTTT.

The CDR3 protein is CASSQDRGGTGSSYEQYF. The CDR3 region has the DNA TGCGCCAGCAGCCAAGATCGGGGAGGGACAGGGAGCTCCTACGAGCAGTACTTC. This chain joins TRBV4-1 and TRBJ2-7, with 9 bases that match TRBD1. CDR1 is MGHRA, CDR2 YSYEKL, per germline. The CDR3 extends over 18 amino acids. With 0 bases clipped from V and 0 bases from J, the junction kept 9 bases outside the gene matches.

This sequence joins TRBV5-1 and TRBJ2-3, with a weak D call TRBD2 (5 bases). CDR1 SGHRS and CDR2 YFSETQ come from the germline V gene. V lost 5 bases and J 1 base, leaving 11 bases between the germline ends. CDR3 length equals 14 residues. This chain's CDR3 is CASRGAARTDTQYF. DNA of the CDR3: TGCGCCAGCAGGGGAGCCGCTCGCACAGATACGCAGTATTTT.

V usage is TRBV7-2 and J usage is TRBJ2-5; 7 positions agree with TRBD1. The CDR3 extends over 14 amino acids. Germline CDR1 SGHTA, CDR2 FQGNSA. V lost 6 bases to trimming and J lost 5 bases; unmatched junction nucleotides: 9. The CDR3 coding sequence is TGTGCCAGCAGACAAGAGGGGGCCGGGGAGACCCAGTACTTC. Its translation is CASRQEGAGETQYF. The whole variable domain, remainder taken from reference TRBV7-2 and TRBJ2-5, is GAGVSQSPSNKVTEKGKDVELRCDPISGHTALYWYRQSLGQGLEFLIYFQGNSAPDKSGLPSDRFSAERTGGSVSTLTIQRTQQEDSAVYLCASRQEGAGETQYFGPGTRLLVL.

The chain links TRBV11-1 to TRBJ1-1; possible D gene TRBD1, 5 bases. The germline V gene encodes CDR1 SGHAT and CDR2 FQDESV (reference sequence). Trimming took 5 bases from V and 3 from J, leaving 19 bases between them. The CDR3 loop spans 16 amino acids. CDR3 DNA: TGTGCCAGCAGCATCGGGCAGGGAGGTCAGTACACTGAAGCTTTCTTT. The encoded protein is CASSIGQGGQYTEAFF.

This rearrangement joins TRBV12-3 or TRBV12-4 to TRBJ1-1; 7 positions agree with TRBD1. The CDR3 spans 12 residues. The V gene end was trimmed by 7 bases and the J gene end by 8 bases; junction bases not matched to a gene: 7. The CDR3 here is CASTFQQGEAFF. In DNA form, the CDR3 reads TGTGCCAGCACCTTCCAACAGGGGGAAGCTTTCTTT.

V gene TRBV10-3 combines with J gene TRBJ2-2; 8 bases map to TRBD1. CDR1 ENHRY and CDR2 SYGVKD come from the germline V gene. The CDR3 length is 19 residues. J gave up 2 bases and V 2 bases, and 13 bases lay outside the gene matches. CDR3 protein: CAISEANDRGKGNTGELFF. The CDR3 region has the DNA TGTGCCATCAGTGAGGCCAACGACAGGGGCAAGGGTAACACCGGGGAGCTGTTTTTT.

The chain is built from TRBV11-3 and TRBJ2-5, with 13 nucleotides matching TRBD2. After removal of 3 bases from V and 2 bases from J, the junction contained 3 bases not matched to a gene. The CDR3 runs to 16 residues. CDR1 and CDR2 (germline): SGHNT, YENEEA. The CDR3 protein is CASSLWTSGRQETQYF. For the CDR3, the DNA is TGTGCCAGCAGCTTGTGGACTAGCGGGAGACAAGAGACCCAGTACTTC.

The chain carries TRBV11-3 and TRBJ1-2, with D possibly TRBD1 on 6 matching bases. The CDR3 has 15 residues. The V and J ends lost 5 bases and 5 bases respectively, with 18 bases between them. Germline V gene sequence: CDR1 SGHNT, CDR2 YENEEA. The CDR3 sequence: CASSLTQGPRYGYTF. The CDR3 nucleotides read TGTGCCAGCAGCCTAACTCAGGGGCCCCGTTATGGCTACACCTTC.

The V and J genes are TRBV3-1 (or the pseudogene TRBV3-2) and TRBJ2-2; 8 bases align to TRBD1. The V gene's germline CDR1 is LGHDT and CDR2 YNNKEL (reference sequence). This CDR3 comprises 14 residues. The trim removed 2 bases at V and 7 bases at J, leaving 3 bases unmatched. CDR3 sequence reads: CASSQQGAGGELFF. As DNA, the CDR3 is TGTGCCAGCAGCCAACAGGGGGCGGGCGGGGAGCTGTTTTTT.

The chain joins TRBV4-1 to TRBJ1-5, with 7 bases that match TRBD1. The CDR3 sequence is 18 residues long. Trimming at V came to 1 base and at J to 1 base, leaving 10 bases not matched to a gene. Germline loops: CDR1 MGHRA, CDR2 YSYEKL. The CDR3 here is CASSQGGFDRASNQPQHF. The CDR3 DNA reads TGCGCCAGCAGCCAAGGGGGTTTCGACAGGGCCAGCAATCAGCCCCAGCATTTT.

This chain uses TRBV2 with TRBJ1-2; D might be TRBD1 (6 bases). This CDR3 is 14 amino acids long. V was pared by 4 bases and J by 6 bases, with 15 bases between. The germline V gene encodes CDR1 SNHLY and CDR2 FYNNEI. In nucleotides, the CDR3 is TGTGCCAGCAGTGCCCGGACAGTCCCCGATGGCTACACCTTC. As protein: CASSARTVPDGYTF.

The chain couples TRBV14 to TRBJ2-1; D gene uncertain. The germline CDR1 and CDR2 sequences are SGHDN and FVKESK. The CDR3 has 13 amino acids. The germline V and J ends were trimmed by 1 base and 4 bases, with 5 bases remaining between them. The CDR3 bases are TGTGCCAGCAGCCAAGGAGTTTACAATGAGCAGTTCTTC. Its protein product is CASSQGVYNEQFF.

The chain uses TRBV5-1 and TRBJ1-2; tentatively, D is TRBD1 (5 bases). CDR3 length: 13 amino acids. The germline CDR1 and CDR2 sequences are SGHRS and YFSETQ. V was trimmed by 2 bases and J by 5 bases, leaving 10 bases between them. CDR3 sequence (DNA): TGCGCCAGCAGCTTCGTCGACAGTTATGGCTACACCTTC. Its translation: CASSFVDSYGYTF. Variable domain in full (rest from reference TRBV5-1 and TRBJ1-2): KAGVTQTPRYLIKTRGQQVTLSCSPISGHRSVSWYQQTPGQGLQFLFEYFSETQRNKGNFPGRFSGRQFSNSRSEMNVSTLELGDSALYLCASSFVDSYGYTFGSGTRLTVV.

This sequence joins TRBV19 and TRBJ1-5, with a tentative D call TRBD1 (5 bases). The CDR3 covers 14 residues. Germline V lookup: CDR1 LNHDA, CDR2 SQIVND (reference sequence). The germline V and J ends were trimmed by 3 bases and 2 bases, with 8 bases remaining between them. The CDR3 bases are TGTGCCAGTAGTATTAGGGGCGGCAATCAGCCCCAGCATTTT. This codes for CASSIRGGNQPQHF.

The chain has TRBV9 and TRBJ2-7, with 7 nucleotides matching TRBD2. CDR3 length: 13 residues. Looked up from germline, CDR1 is SGDLS and CDR2 is YYNGEE. Trimming removed 0 bases from V and 6 bases from J; junction bases left unmatched: 3. CDR3 nucleotides: TGTGCCAGCAGCGTAGAGGGGACTACCGAGCAGTACTTC. It specifies CASSVEGTTEQYF.

For this clone: Other DNA sequences of this sample code for an identical CDR3. The chain carries TRBV7-3 and TRBJ1-4, with TRBD1 as a possible D gene (6 bases). Germline V gives CDR1 SGHTA, CDR2 FQGTGA. There are 13 residues in the CDR3. Trimming stripped 2 bases from V and 8 bases from J, with 9 bases between. CDR3 in amino acids: CASSLRQGEKLFF. CDR3 sequence (DNA): TGTGCCAGCAGCTTACGTCAGGGGGAAAAACTGTTTTTT.

The V call is TRBV5-1, the J call TRBJ2-7, with 7 bases fitting TRBD2. Germline trimming cut 0 bases from V and 1 base from J; bases unmatched to any gene: 1. This CDR3 is 14 amino acids long. The germline V gene has CDR1 SGHRS and CDR2 YFSETQ. The CDR3 sequence: CASSLVGGSYEQYV. CDR3 in DNA: TGCGCCAGCAGCTTGGTGGGGGGGTCCTACGAGCAGTACGTC.

The CDR3 sequence is CASSARTGVGAFF. The DNA of the CDR3 is TGCGCCAGCAGTGCCCGGACAGGGGTTGGAGCTTTCTTT. The gene calls are TRBV10-1 and TRBJ1-1, with 9 bases lining up with TRBD1. The CDR3 has 13 residues. Germline loops: CDR1 WNHNN, CDR2 SYGVQD (reference sequence). J lost 10 bases, V lost 4 bases, and 7 bases had no gene match.

V and J are TRBV12-3 or TRBV12-4 and TRBJ1-2; TRBD1 agrees at 10 bases. V was pared by 1 base and J by 8 bases, with 1 base of the junction left unmatched. There are 13 residues in the CDR3. The DNA for the CDR3 is TGTGCCAGCAGTTTAGGGACAGGGGGAGGCTACACCTTC. Protein sequence: CASSLGTGGGYTF.

This chain links TRBV13 with TRBJ1-1; TRBD1 is a possible D gene (6 bases). The V and J ends lost 5 bases and 0 bases respectively, with 19 bases between them. The CDR3 has 17 amino acids. Looked up from germline, CDR1 is PRHDT and CDR2 is FYEKMQ (reference sequence). The CDR3 loop reads CASSTVQGSSMNTEAFF. The CDR3 DNA sequence: TGTGCCAGCAGCACGGTGCAGGGGAGCTCGATGAACACTGAAGCTTTCTTT.